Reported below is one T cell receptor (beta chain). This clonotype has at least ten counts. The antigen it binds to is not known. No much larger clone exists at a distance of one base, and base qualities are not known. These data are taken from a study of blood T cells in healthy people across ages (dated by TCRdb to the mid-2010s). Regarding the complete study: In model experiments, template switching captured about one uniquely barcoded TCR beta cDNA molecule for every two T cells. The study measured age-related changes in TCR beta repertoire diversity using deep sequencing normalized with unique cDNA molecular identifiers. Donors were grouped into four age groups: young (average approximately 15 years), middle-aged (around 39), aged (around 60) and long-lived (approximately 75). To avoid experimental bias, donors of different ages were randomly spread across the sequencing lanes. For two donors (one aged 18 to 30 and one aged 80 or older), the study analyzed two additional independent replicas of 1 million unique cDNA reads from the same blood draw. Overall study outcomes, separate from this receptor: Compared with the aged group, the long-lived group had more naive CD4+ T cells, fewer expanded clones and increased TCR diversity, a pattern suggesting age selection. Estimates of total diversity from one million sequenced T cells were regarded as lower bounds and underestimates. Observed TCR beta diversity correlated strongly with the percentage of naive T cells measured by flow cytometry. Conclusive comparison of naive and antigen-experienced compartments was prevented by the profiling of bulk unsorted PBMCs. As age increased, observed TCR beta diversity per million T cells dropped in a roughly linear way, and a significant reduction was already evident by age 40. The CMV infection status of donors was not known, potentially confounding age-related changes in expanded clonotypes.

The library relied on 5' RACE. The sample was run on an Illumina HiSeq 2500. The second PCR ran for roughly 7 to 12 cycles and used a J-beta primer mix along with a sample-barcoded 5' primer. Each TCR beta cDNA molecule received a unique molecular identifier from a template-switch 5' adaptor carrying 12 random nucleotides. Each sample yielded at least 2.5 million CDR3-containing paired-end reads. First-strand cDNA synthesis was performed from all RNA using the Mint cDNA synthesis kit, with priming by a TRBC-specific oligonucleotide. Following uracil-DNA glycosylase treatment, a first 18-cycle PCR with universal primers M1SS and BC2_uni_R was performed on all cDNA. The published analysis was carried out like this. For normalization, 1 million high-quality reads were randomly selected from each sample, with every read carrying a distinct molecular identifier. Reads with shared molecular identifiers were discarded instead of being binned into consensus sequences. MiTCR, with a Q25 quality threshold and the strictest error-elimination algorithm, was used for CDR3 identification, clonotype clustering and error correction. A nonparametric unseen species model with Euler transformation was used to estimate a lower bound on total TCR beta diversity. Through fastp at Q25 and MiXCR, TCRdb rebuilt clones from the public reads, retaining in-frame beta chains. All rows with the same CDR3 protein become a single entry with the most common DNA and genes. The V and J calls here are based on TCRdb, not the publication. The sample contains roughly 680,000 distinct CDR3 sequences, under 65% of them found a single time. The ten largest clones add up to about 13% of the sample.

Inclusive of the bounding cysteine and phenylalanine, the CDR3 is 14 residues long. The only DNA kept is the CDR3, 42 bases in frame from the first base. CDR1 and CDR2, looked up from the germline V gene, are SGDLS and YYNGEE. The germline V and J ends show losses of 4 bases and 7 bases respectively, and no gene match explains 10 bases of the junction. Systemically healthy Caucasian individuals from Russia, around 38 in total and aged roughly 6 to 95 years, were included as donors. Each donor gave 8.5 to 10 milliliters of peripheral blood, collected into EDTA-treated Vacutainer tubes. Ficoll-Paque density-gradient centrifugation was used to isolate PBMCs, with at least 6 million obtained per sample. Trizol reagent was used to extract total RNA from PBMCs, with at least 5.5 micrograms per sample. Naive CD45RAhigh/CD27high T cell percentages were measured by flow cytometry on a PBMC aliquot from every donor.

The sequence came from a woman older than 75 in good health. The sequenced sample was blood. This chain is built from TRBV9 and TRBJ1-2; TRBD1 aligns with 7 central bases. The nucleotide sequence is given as TGTGCCAGCAGCTCCAACCAGGGGGACTCTGGCTACACCTTC. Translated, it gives CASSSNQGDSGYTF.